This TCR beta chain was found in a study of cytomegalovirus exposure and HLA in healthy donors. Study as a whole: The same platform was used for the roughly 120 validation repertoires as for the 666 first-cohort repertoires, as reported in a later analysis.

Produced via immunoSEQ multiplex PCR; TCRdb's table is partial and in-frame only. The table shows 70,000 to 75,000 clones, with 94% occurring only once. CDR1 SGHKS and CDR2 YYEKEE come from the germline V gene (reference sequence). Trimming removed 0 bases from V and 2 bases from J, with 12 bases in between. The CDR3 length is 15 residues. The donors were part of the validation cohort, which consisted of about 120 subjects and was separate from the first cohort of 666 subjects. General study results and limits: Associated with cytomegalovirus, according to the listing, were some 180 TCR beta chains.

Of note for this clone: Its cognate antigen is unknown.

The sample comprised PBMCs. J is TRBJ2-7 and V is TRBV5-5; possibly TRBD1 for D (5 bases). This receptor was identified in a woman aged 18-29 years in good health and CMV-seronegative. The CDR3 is CASSLEGYGAYEQYF. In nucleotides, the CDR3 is TGTGCCAGCAGCTTGGAGGGGTATGGCGCCTACGAGCAGTACTTC.